A selection of T cell receptor beta chains follows, all from one sample in a study of T cell responses to AZD1222 COVID-19 vaccine. The assay was immunoSEQ multiplex PCR, and TCRdb's table has in-frame clones only and misses some. This table holds about 220,000 clones, roughly 91% found once. The sample was peripheral blood, taken on day 0 of MenACWY control vaccination. The source of these receptors is an adult in good health. Each CDR3 is given without its conserved first and last residue. Fields, in order: clone size, CDR3 length, V gene, CDR3 protein. Where a row states a size, it is once, few, many or the class of an expanded clone; other rows omit it.

clone size: -
CDR3 length: 15
V gene: TRBV5-5
CDR3 protein: ASSLRTGQATNEKLF

clone size: once
CDR3 length: 13
V gene: TRBV18
CDR3 protein: ASSQKQGEGPWAF

clone size: -
CDR3 length: 19
V gene: TRBV7-3
CDR3 protein: ASSSLPRAQGVGSGANVLT

clone size: -
CDR3 length: 14
V gene: TRBV12-5
CDR3 protein: ASGLVPSAPYNEQF

clone size: -
CDR3 length: 12
V gene: TRBV5-4
CDR3 protein: ASSLGGTNEKLF

clone size: -
CDR3 length: 14
V gene: TRBV5-4
CDR3 protein: ASSSGGGLSNQPQH

clone size: -
CDR3 length: 14
V gene: TRBV12-2
CDR3 protein: ASRSYRRWGDTEAF

clone size: -
CDR3 length: 11
V gene: TRBV19
CDR3 protein: ASAAGTEEKLF

clone size: once
CDR3 length: 9
V gene: TRBV18
CDR3 protein: ASSNRGEQY

clone size: -
CDR3 length: 15
V gene: TRBV7-8
CDR3 protein: ASSSPDLTGYGNTIY

clone size: -
CDR3 length: 14
V gene: TRBV5-1
CDR3 protein: ASSLRAGTGNTEAF

clone size: -
CDR3 length: 14
V gene: TRBV5-8
CDR3 protein: ASSLSLTQATDTQY

clone size: -
CDR3 length: 13
V gene: TRBV9
CDR3 protein: ASSVGQGQGETQY

clone size: -
CDR3 length: 12
V gene: TRBV11-2
CDR3 protein: ASSRDSGGEKLF

clone size: -
CDR3 length: 15
V gene: TRBV30
CDR3 protein: AWSFYQTGLSTDTQY

clone size: -
CDR3 length: 13
V gene: TRBV6-2/TRBV6-3
CDR3 protein: ASSLGTSGGTTQY

clone size: -
CDR3 length: 10
V gene: TRBV12-3/TRBV12-4
CDR3 protein: ASSPGLAEQF

clone size: -
CDR3 length: 13
V gene: TRBV6-5
CDR3 protein: ASRAYLRVEEKLF

clone size: once
CDR3 length: 13
V gene: TRBV9
CDR3 protein: ASSVGGTGHYEQY

clone size: -
CDR3 length: 11
V gene: TRBV19
CDR3 protein: ASSGDHSYEQY

clone size: -
CDR3 length: 13
V gene: TRBV2
CDR3 protein: ASSPLTGSQGPQH

clone size: once
CDR3 length: 12
V gene: TRBV19
CDR3 protein: ASSQGAGGNTIY

clone size: -
CDR3 length: 13
V gene: TRBV5-8
CDR3 protein: ASSLQQGSLEKLF

clone size: -
CDR3 length: 13
V gene: TRBV3-1/TRBV3-2
CDR3 protein: ASSDHGTGSYEQY